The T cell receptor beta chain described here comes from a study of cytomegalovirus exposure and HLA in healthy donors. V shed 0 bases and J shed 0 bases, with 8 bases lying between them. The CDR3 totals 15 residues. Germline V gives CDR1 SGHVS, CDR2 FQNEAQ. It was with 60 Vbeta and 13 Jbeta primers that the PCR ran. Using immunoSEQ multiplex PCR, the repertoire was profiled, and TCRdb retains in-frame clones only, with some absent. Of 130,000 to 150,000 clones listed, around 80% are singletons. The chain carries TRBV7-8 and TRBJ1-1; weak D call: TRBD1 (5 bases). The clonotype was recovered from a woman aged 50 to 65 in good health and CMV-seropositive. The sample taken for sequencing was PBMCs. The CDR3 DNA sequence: TGTGCCAGCAGCTTAGCAACAGGTCTGAACACTGAAGCTTTCTTT. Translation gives CASSLATGLNTEAFF.